The TCR beta chain under discussion was sequenced for a study of T-cell reconstitution after alpha-beta-depleted transplantation in children (TCRdb year 2016). As for the study more broadly: T-cell immune reconstitution after TCRalphabeta/CD19-depleted allogeneic hematopoietic cell transplantation in children was quantitatively tracked in the study by means of TCR repertoire profiling. The paper's findings and limits, for the study overall: In some patients, the high TCRbeta diversity seen at day 60 was put down to recipient T cells and intrathymic progenitors that had survived conditioning. Apparently early alphabetaT-cell count recovery about two months after transplant reportedly relied on only several hundred rapidly expanded clones derived from non-depleted graft cells. Over the following months the frequencies of hyperexpanded clones went down, and after one year T-cell counts and TCRbeta diversity were mostly credited to newly produced T cells.

The library was generated by PCR. The sequencer was an Illumina HiSeq 2500. TCR library preparation used molecular barcoding, with unique molecular identifiers applied to normalize quantification of the TCRbeta repertoire. The public reads were reprocessed in TCRdb via fastp at Q25 and MiXCR, keeping in-frame beta chains. Every distinct CDR3 protein forms one entry, paired with its most common genes and DNA. In all, the sample holds roughly 280,000 distinct CDR3 sequences, and roughly 11% of those were seen once. About a quarter of the sample lies in the top ten. The CDR3 runs 17 residues from the cysteine to the phenylalanine. The DNA shown is the 51-base CDR3, in frame from base 1. The trim is 3 bases for V and 9 bases for J, with a gap of 25 bases between the germline ends. Sample treatment or condition, as interpreted from the label and publication: allogeneic hematopoietic cell transplantation with graft depleted of TCRalphabeta T cells and CD19 B cells. The children who served as transplant recipients had been given grafts of TCRalphabeta/CD19-depleted allogeneic hematopoietic cells.

This clonotype was seen only a few times. Its antigen is currently not known. No qualities accompany the bases; no much larger clone lies one base away. Sequenced here: peripheral blood, sampled 180 days after TCRalphabeta/CD19-depleted stem cell transplant. The chain employs TRBV12-3 or TRBV12-4 and TRBJ2-3; the D region possibly corresponds to TRBD1 (6 bases align). This TCR came from a male patient between 2 and 15 years old who had a stem cell transplant for chronic granulomatous disease, so the T cells may come from the graft donor. The CDR3 reads as follows: CASSFGPVVWGHYTQYF. The DNA sequence is as follows: TGTGCCAGCAGTTTCGGTCCTGTCGTTTGGGGGCATTACACGCAGTATTTT.